These T cell receptor beta chains were read from a single sample in a study of naive and memory T cell subsets. Each CDR3 protein is one row after TCRdb ran MiXCR on the UMI-ligation and nested PCR reads. This sample yields 99,000 or so distinct CDR3 sequences, of which about 14% are seen a single time; approximately 3% belongs to the top ten. Sequenced sample: naive CD8+ T cells from blood. The receptors derive from a human donor in good health. Each CDR3 is given with its conserved first and last residue. The order of the fields is D gene, V gene, clone size, J gene, CDR3 protein, CDR3 DNA. The D gene is left open where the match is weak. Clone size appears in some rows only: once, few, many, or a class for an expanded clone.

D gene: .; V gene: TRBV30; clone size: .; J gene: TRBJ2-7; CDR3 protein: CAWVVGQGGEQYF; CDR3 DNA: TGTGCCTGGGTTGTAGGCCAAGGGGGTGAGCAGTACTTC
D gene: .; V gene: TRBV7-2; clone size: many; J gene: TRBJ2-7; CDR3 protein: CASSLGGGGAYEQYF; CDR3 DNA: TGTGCCAGCAGCTTAGGGGGAGGGGGCGCGTACGAGCAGTACTTC
D gene: .; V gene: TRBV20-1; clone size: few; J gene: TRBJ2-1; CDR3 protein: CSARAPGLVYNEQFF; CDR3 DNA: TGCAGTGCTAGAGCCCCGGGACTTGTCTACAATGAGCAGTTCTTC
D gene: .; V gene: TRBV10-2; clone size: few; J gene: TRBJ1-1; CDR3 protein: CASSTTPGDTEAFF; CDR3 DNA: TGCGCCAGCAGCACGACTCCCGGCGACACTGAAGCTTTCTTT
D gene: TRBD1; V gene: TRBV20-1; clone size: .; J gene: TRBJ2-7; CDR3 protein: CSARTGGRAYEQYF; CDR3 DNA: TGCAGTGCTAGGACAGGGGGCAGGGCCTACGAGCAGTACTTC
D gene: .; V gene: TRBV12-3/TRBV12-4; clone size: .; J gene: TRBJ1-6; CDR3 protein: CASSRGSPFNSPLHF; CDR3 DNA: TGTGCCAGCAGTCGTGGATCACCCTTTAATTCACCCCTCCACTTT
D gene: .; V gene: TRBV27; clone size: few; J gene: TRBJ2-7; CDR3 protein: CASSAGSLYEQYF; CDR3 DNA: TGTGCCAGCAGCGCCGGGAGTTTGTACGAGCAGTACTTC
D gene: .; V gene: TRBV27; clone size: many; J gene: TRBJ1-1; CDR3 protein: CASSLGGNTEAFF; CDR3 DNA: TGTGCCAGCAGTTTAGGGGGTAACACTGAAGCTTTCTTT
D gene: TRBD1; V gene: TRBV5-1; clone size: few; J gene: TRBJ1-2; CDR3 protein: CASSFGTANPYGYTF; CDR3 DNA: TGCGCCAGCAGCTTCGGGACAGCCAACCCCTATGGCTACACCTTC
D gene: .; V gene: TRBV20-1; clone size: once; J gene: TRBJ2-7; CDR3 protein: CSARGSGEQYF; CDR3 DNA: TGCAGTGCTAGAGGCAGCGGCGAGCAGTACTTC
D gene: .; V gene: TRBV9; clone size: few; J gene: TRBJ2-3; CDR3 protein: CASSLSRLTDTQYF; CDR3 DNA: TGTGCCAGCAGCCTGAGCCGGCTCACAGATACGCAGTATTTT
D gene: TRBD2; V gene: TRBV19; clone size: many; J gene: TRBJ2-5; CDR3 protein: CASNTRTSGQETQYF; CDR3 DNA: TGTGCCAGTAACACCAGGACTAGCGGACAAGAGACCCAGTACTTC
D gene: .; V gene: TRBV6-6; clone size: .; J gene: TRBJ1-2; CDR3 protein: CASSYLGEDIYGYTF; CDR3 DNA: TGTGCCAGCAGTTACCTCGGCGAAGACATTTATGGCTACACCTTC
D gene: .; V gene: TRBV7-9; clone size: .; J gene: TRBJ2-1; CDR3 protein: CASSLPRDEQFF; CDR3 DNA: TGTGCCAGCAGCTTGCCTAGGGATGAGCAGTTCTTC
D gene: .; V gene: TRBV6-2/TRBV6-3; clone size: .; J gene: TRBJ2-5; CDR3 protein: CATRKTDSQETQYF; CDR3 DNA: TGTGCCACCCGAAAGACGGACAGCCAAGAGACCCAGTACTTC
D gene: .; V gene: TRBV12-3/TRBV12-4; clone size: .; J gene: TRBJ1-1; CDR3 protein: CASRETVNRNTEAFF; CDR3 DNA: TGTGCCAGCAGGGAAACCGTGAATAGGAACACTGAAGCTTTCTTT
D gene: .; V gene: TRBV5-1; clone size: few; J gene: TRBJ1-3; CDR3 protein: CASSLRDGAASPTPGNTIYF; CDR3 DNA: TGCGCCAGCAGCTTGCGGGACGGGGCAGCTTCTCCGACCCCTGGAAACACCATATATTTT
D gene: .; V gene: TRBV28; clone size: many; J gene: TRBJ2-7; CDR3 protein: CASSFPGQTYEQYF; CDR3 DNA: TGTGCCAGCAGTTTCCCCGGACAAACCTACGAGCAGTACTTC
D gene: .; V gene: TRBV28; clone size: many; J gene: TRBJ2-2; CDR3 protein: CASSQLPSDTNTGELFF; CDR3 DNA: TGTGCCAGCAGCCAACTCCCTTCGGACACAAACACCGGGGAGCTGTTTTTT
D gene: .; V gene: TRBV27; clone size: few; J gene: TRBJ2-7; CDR3 protein: CASSQQGSEQYF; CDR3 DNA: TGTGCCAGCAGTCAACAGGGTTCCGAGCAGTACTTC
D gene: .; V gene: TRBV7-2; clone size: few; J gene: TRBJ1-1; CDR3 protein: CASSLGQLTEAFF; CDR3 DNA: TGTGCCAGCAGCTTAGGACAGCTCACTGAAGCTTTCTTT
D gene: TRBD2; V gene: TRBV20-1; clone size: many; J gene: TRBJ2-3; CDR3 protein: CSARTAGTTTDTQYF; CDR3 DNA: TGCAGTGCTAGAACTGCGGGGACTACCACAGATACGCAGTATTTT
D gene: TRBD1; V gene: TRBV28; clone size: many; J gene: TRBJ2-1; CDR3 protein: CASSPQGVEQFF; CDR3 DNA: TGTGCCAGCAGTCCCCAGGGGGTTGAGCAGTTCTTC
D gene: .; V gene: TRBV28; clone size: few; J gene: TRBJ2-5; CDR3 protein: CASSLPLSGIGQGSWETQYF; CDR3 DNA: TGTGCCAGCAGTTTACCCCTGTCTGGCATCGGCCAGGGGAGTTGGGAGACCCAGTACTTC
D gene: TRBD1; V gene: TRBV20-1; clone size: .; J gene: TRBJ1-5; CDR3 protein: CSARHRGNQPQHF; CDR3 DNA: TGCAGTGCTAGACACAGGGGTAATCAGCCCCAGCATTTT
D gene: .; V gene: TRBV6-7; clone size: few; J gene: TRBJ2-6; CDR3 protein: CATPPPKTRPPGANVLTF; CDR3 DNA: TGTGCCACCCCCCCTCCGAAGACAAGACCTCCCGGGGCCAACGTCCTGACTTTC
D gene: .; V gene: TRBV9; clone size: many; J gene: TRBJ2-6; CDR3 protein: CASSVDSGANVLTF; CDR3 DNA: TGTGCCAGCAGCGTAGACTCTGGGGCCAACGTCCTGACTTTC
D gene: .; V gene: TRBV14; clone size: many; J gene: TRBJ2-5; CDR3 protein: CASSGSGTIYQETQYF; CDR3 DNA: TGTGCCAGCAGCGGGAGTGGGACGATTTACCAAGAGACCCAGTACTTC
D gene: TRBD1; V gene: TRBV4-3; clone size: many; J gene: TRBJ2-7; CDR3 protein: CASSQKEDRAYEQYF; CDR3 DNA: TGCGCCAGCAGCCAGAAGGAGGACAGGGCCTACGAGCAGTACTTC
D gene: TRBD1; V gene: TRBV6-5; clone size: few; J gene: TRBJ1-2; CDR3 protein: CASSPLQGTRDGYTF; CDR3 DNA: TGTGCCAGCAGTCCTCTACAGGGGACGCGGGATGGCTACACCTTC
D gene: .; V gene: TRBV6-4; clone size: .; J gene: TRBJ1-1; CDR3 protein: CASIETQGRAQSNTEAFF; CDR3 DNA: TGTGCCAGCATCGAAACCCAGGGCAGGGCGCAATCCAACACTGAAGCTTTCTTT
D gene: .; V gene: TRBV29-1; clone size: .; J gene: TRBJ1-1; CDR3 protein: CSARHNEVSRRTEAFF; CDR3 DNA: TGCAGCGCACGACACAACGAAGTGAGTCGGCGCACTGAAGCTTTCTTT
D gene: .; V gene: TRBV30; clone size: .; J gene: TRBJ1-1; CDR3 protein: CAWSPDGASEAFF; CDR3 DNA: TGTGCCTGGAGTCCAGATGGGGCATCCGAAGCTTTCTTT
D gene: TRBD2; V gene: TRBV7-9; clone size: few; J gene: TRBJ2-7; CDR3 protein: CASSLVGSGGAYEQYF; CDR3 DNA: TGTGCCAGCAGCTTAGTAGGCAGCGGGGGGGCTTACGAGCAGTACTTC
D gene: TRBD1; V gene: TRBV28; clone size: .; J gene: TRBJ2-2; CDR3 protein: CASSSDRVYTGELFF; CDR3 DNA: TGTGCCAGCAGTTCTGACAGGGTGTACACCGGGGAGCTGTTTTTT
D gene: TRBD2; V gene: TRBV4-2; clone size: .; J gene: TRBJ2-1; CDR3 protein: CASSQVLSGDYNEQFF; CDR3 DNA: TGTGCCAGCAGCCAAGTGCTTAGCGGGGACTACAATGAGCAGTTCTTC
D gene: .; V gene: TRBV11-1; clone size: many; J gene: TRBJ2-3; CDR3 protein: CASSLGQASAPGGPGGRADTQYF; CDR3 DNA: TGTGCCAGCAGCCTCGGACAGGCCAGCGCCCCCGGAGGCCCGGGAGGGCGGGCAGATACGCAGTATTTT
D gene: .; V gene: TRBV2; clone size: few; J gene: TRBJ2-3; CDR3 protein: CASSELTNTDTQYF; CDR3 DNA: TGTGCCAGCAGTGAACTGACTAACACAGATACGCAGTATTTT
D gene: .; V gene: TRBV25-1; clone size: .; J gene: TRBJ1-2; CDR3 protein: CASRQTGSGYTF; CDR3 DNA: TGTGCCAGCAGGCAGACAGGCTCTGGCTACACCTTC
D gene: .; V gene: TRBV9; clone size: .; J gene: TRBJ1-1; CDR3 protein: CASSTSSAPGNTEAFF; CDR3 DNA: TGTGCCAGTTCCACATCCTCCGCCCCGGGAAACACTGAAGCTTTCTTT
D gene: .; V gene: TRBV12-3/TRBV12-4; clone size: .; J gene: TRBJ1-3; CDR3 protein: CASGSQPEISGNTIYF; CDR3 DNA: TGTGCCAGCGGATCCCAACCAGAAATCTCTGGAAACACCATATATTTT
D gene: .; V gene: TRBV27; clone size: few; J gene: TRBJ1-6; CDR3 protein: CASSLSVGYNSPLHF; CDR3 DNA: TGTGCCAGCAGTTTATCGGTGGGATATAATTCACCCCTCCACTTT
D gene: .; V gene: TRBV12-3/TRBV12-4; clone size: .; J gene: TRBJ1-5; CDR3 protein: CASSYGTKNQPQHF; CDR3 DNA: TGTGCCAGCAGTTATGGGACAAAGAATCAGCCCCAGCATTTT
D gene: .; V gene: TRBV27; clone size: .; J gene: TRBJ2-7; CDR3 protein: CASRPNRDISAEQYF; CDR3 DNA: TGTGCCAGCAGACCTAACCGGGACATATCCGCCGAGCAGTACTTC
D gene: .; V gene: TRBV2; clone size: .; J gene: TRBJ2-3; CDR3 protein: CASSSQRTDTQYF; CDR3 DNA: TGTGCCAGCAGTTCTCAACGAACAGATACGCAGTATTTT
D gene: TRBD1; V gene: TRBV27; clone size: .; J gene: TRBJ2-5; CDR3 protein: CASRSLGGPGTGHHF; CDR3 DNA: TGTGCCAGCAGATCCCTAGGGGGGCCCGGGACAGGGCACCACTTC
D gene: .; V gene: TRBV27; clone size: .; J gene: TRBJ1-1; CDR3 protein: CASSSGGHTEAFF; CDR3 DNA: TGTGCCAGCAGCAGTGGGGGTCACACTGAAGCTTTCTTT
D gene: .; V gene: TRBV29-1; clone size: .; J gene: TRBJ1-1; CDR3 protein: CSVRRQRGMDTEAFF; CDR3 DNA: TGCAGCGTGAGGCGTCAGAGGGGGATGGACACTGAAGCTTTCTTT
D gene: .; V gene: TRBV5-1; clone size: many; J gene: TRBJ1-1; CDR3 protein: CASSSDTEAFF; CDR3 DNA: TGCGCCAGCAGCAGTGACACTGAAGCTTTCTTT
D gene: .; V gene: TRBV15; clone size: few; J gene: TRBJ2-2; CDR3 protein: CATSRDLGTAGGELFF; CDR3 DNA: TGTGCCACCAGCAGAGATTTAGGTACCGCCGGCGGGGAGCTGTTTTTT
D gene: .; V gene: TRBV24-1; clone size: many; J gene: TRBJ2-3; CDR3 protein: CATSDAPSTDTQYF; CDR3 DNA: TGTGCCACCAGTGATGCCCCTAGCACAGATACGCAGTATTTT
D gene: TRBD1; V gene: TRBV19; clone size: few; J gene: TRBJ2-7; CDR3 protein: CASSWTGGEYEQYF; CDR3 DNA: TGTGCCAGTAGTTGGACAGGGGGTGAATACGAGCAGTACTTC